The present T cell receptor (beta chain) was sequenced within a study of T cells expressing NK-cell markers. The CDR3 is made up of 18 amino acids. Germline V gives CDR1 SQVTM, CDR2 ANQGSEA. On this clonotype itself: The antigen is unknown.

UMIs accompanied the 5'RACE template switching by which TCR beta cDNA was made. TCRdb reworked the 5' RACE reads into one entry per CDR3 protein, no DNA. With about 170,000 distinct CDR3 sequences in the sample, the ten largest clones hold around 21%. General study points: Over 5 donors carried dominant NKG2C+ clonotypes that made up roughly 1.0-8% of their CD8+ T cells.

Sequencing used blood T cells: a sorted CD56 or NKG2C T cell subset, CD4+ or CD8+ T cells, or bulk PBMC T cells (not recorded which). The receptor was derived from a man between 18 and 69 years old in good health. The chain uses TRBV29-1 and TRBJ2-3; the TCRdb call, TRBD2, lacks DNA for checking. CDR3 residues: CSVEGLAGGPVHTDTQYF.